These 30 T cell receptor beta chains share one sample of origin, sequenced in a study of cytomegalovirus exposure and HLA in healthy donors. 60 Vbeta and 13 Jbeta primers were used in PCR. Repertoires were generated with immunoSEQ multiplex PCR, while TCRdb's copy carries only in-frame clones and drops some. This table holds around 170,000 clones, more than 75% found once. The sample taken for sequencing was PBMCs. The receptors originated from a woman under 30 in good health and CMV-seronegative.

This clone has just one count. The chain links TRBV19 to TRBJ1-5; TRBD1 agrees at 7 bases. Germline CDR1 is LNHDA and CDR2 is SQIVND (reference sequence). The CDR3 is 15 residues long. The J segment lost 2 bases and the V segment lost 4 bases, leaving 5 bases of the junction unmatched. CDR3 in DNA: TGTGCCAGTAGTACAGACAGGGCGGGCAATCAGCCCCAGCATTTT. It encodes CASSTDRAGNQPQHF.

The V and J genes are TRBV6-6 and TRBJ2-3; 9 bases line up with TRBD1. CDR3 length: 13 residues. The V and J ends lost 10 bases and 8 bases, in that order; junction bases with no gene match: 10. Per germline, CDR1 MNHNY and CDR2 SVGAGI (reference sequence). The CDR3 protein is CATRDRARGTQYF. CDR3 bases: TGTGCCACCCGGGACAGGGCTAGAGGTACGCAGTATTTT.

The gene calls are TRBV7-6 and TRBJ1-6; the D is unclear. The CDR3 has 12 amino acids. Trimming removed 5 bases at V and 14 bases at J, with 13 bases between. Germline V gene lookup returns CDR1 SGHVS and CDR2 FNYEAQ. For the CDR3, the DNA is TGTGCCAGCAGCAGACTCCAAGAGGCCCTCCACTTT. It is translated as CASSRLQEALHF.

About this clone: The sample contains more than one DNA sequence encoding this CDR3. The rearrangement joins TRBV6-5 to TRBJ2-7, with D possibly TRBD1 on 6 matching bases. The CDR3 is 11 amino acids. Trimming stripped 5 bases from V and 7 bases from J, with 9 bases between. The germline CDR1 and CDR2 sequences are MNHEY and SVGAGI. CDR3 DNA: TGTGCCAGCAGTCAAGGGGGTGAGCAGTACTTC. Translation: CASSQGGEQYF.

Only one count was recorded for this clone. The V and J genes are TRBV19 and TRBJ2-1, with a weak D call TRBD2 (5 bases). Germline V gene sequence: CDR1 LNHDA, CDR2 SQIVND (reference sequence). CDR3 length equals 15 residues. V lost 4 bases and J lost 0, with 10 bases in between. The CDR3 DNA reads TGTGCCAGTAGTAAGACTGGGAGCTCCTACAATGAGCAGTTCTTC. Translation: CASSKTGSSYNEQFF.

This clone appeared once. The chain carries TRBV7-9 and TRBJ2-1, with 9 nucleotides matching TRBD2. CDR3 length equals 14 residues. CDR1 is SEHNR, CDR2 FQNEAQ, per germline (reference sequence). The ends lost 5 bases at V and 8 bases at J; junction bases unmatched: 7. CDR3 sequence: CASSHSGSGDEQFF. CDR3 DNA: TGTGCCAGCAGCCATAGCGGGAGTGGAGATGAGCAGTTCTTC. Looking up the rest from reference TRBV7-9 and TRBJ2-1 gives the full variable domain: DTGVSQNPRHKITKRGQNVTFRCDPISEHNRLYWYRQTLGQGPEFLTYFQNEAQLEKSRLLSDRFSAERPKGSFSTLEIQRTEQGDSAMYLCASSHSGSGDEQFFGPGTRLTVL.

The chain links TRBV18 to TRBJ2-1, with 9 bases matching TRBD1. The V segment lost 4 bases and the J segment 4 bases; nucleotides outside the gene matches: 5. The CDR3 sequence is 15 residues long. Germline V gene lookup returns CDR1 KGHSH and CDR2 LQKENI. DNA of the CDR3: TGTGCCAGCTCACTTCCGGGACAGGGATACAATGAGCAGTTCTTC. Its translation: CASSLPGQGYNEQFF.

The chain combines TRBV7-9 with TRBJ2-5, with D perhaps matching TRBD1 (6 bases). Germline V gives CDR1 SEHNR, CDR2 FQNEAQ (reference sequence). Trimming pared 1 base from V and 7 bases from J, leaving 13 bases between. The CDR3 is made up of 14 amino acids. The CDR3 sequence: CASSLGGPTGTQYF. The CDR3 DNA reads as TGTGCCAGCAGCTTAGGGGGGCCAACCGGGACCCAGTACTTC.

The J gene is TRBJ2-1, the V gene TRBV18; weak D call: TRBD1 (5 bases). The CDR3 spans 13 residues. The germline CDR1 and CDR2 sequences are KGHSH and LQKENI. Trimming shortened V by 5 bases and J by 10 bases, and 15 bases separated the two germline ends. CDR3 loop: CASSYRTTSEQFF. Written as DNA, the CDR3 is TGTGCCAGCTCATACCGGACAACCTCAGAGCAGTTCTTC.

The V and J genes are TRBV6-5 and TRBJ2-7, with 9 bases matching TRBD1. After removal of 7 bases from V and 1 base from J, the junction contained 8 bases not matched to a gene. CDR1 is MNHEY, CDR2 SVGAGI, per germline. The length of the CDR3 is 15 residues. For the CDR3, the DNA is TGTGCCAGCAACCCTGGGACAGGGTATTCCTACGAGCAGTACTTC. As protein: CASNPGTGYSYEQYF.

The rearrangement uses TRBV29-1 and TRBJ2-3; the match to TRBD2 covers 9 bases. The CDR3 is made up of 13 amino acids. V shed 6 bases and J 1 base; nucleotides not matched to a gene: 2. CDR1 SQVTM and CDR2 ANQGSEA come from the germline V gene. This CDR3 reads CSVTSGRTDTQYF. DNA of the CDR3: TGCAGCGTGACTAGCGGCCGCACAGATACGCAGTATTTT.

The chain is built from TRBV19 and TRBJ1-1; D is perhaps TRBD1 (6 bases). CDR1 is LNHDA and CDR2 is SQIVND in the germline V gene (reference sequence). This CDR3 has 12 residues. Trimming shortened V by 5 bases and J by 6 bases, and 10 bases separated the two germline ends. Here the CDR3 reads CASSFQGSEAFF. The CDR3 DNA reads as TGTGCCAGTAGTTTCCAGGGGTCTGAAGCTTTCTTT.

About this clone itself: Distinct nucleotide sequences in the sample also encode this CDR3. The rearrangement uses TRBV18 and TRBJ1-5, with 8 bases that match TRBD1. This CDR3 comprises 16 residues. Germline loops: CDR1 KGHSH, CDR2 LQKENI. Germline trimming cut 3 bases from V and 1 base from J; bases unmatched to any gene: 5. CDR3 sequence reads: CASSPSAGGSNQPQHF. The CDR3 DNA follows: TGTGCCAGCTCACCCAGCGCAGGGGGCAGCAATCAGCCCCAGCATTTT.

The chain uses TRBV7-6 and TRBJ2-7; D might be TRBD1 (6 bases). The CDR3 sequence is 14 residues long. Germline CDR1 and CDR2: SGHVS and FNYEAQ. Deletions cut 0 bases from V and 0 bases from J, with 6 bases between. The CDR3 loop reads CASSLADSSYEQYF. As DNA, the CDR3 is TGTGCCAGCAGCTTAGCGGACAGCTCCTACGAGCAGTACTTC.

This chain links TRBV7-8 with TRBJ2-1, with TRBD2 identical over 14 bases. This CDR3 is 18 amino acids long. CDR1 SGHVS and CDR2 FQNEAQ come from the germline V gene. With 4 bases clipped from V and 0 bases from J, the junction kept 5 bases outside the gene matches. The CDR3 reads CASSSTGTSGSSYNEQFF. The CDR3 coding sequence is TGTGCCAGCAGCTCGACCGGGACTAGCGGGAGCTCCTACAATGAGCAGTTCTTC.

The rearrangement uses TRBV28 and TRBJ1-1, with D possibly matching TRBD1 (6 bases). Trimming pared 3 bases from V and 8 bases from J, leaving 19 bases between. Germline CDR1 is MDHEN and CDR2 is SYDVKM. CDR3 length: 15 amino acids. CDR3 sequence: CASSLGYRELKEAFF. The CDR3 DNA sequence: TGTGCCAGCAGTTTGGGGTACAGGGAACTGAAGGAAGCTTTCTTT.

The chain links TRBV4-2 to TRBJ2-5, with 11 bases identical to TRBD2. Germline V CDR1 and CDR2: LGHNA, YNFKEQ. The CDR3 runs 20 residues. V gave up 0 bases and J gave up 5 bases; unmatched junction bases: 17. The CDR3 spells CASSQEVGTSGRLDRETQYF. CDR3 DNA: TGTGCCAGCAGCCAAGAAGTGGGTACTAGCGGGAGATTGGATAGGGAGACCCAGTACTTC.

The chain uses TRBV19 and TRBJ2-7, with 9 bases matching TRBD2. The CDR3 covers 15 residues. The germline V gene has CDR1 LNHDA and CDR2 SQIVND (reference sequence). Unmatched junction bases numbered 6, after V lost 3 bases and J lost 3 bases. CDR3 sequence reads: CASSIIAGVGYEQYF. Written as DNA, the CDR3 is TGTGCCAGTAGTATCATAGCGGGAGTGGGCTACGAGCAGTACTTC.

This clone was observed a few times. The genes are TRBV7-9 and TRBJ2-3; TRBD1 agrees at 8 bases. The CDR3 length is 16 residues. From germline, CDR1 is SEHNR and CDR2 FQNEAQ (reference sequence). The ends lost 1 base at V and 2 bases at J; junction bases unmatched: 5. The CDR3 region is CASSLGTGTFTDTQYF. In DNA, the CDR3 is TGTGCCAGCAGCTTAGGGACAGGGACGTTCACAGATACGCAGTATTTT.

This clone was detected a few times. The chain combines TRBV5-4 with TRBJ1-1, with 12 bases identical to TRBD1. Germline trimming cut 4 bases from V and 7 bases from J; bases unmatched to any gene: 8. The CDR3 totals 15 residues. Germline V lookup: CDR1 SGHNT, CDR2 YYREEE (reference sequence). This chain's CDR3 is CASSQTGTGGGEAFF. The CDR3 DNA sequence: TGTGCCAGCAGCCAGACGGGGACAGGGGGCGGTGAAGCTTTCTTT.

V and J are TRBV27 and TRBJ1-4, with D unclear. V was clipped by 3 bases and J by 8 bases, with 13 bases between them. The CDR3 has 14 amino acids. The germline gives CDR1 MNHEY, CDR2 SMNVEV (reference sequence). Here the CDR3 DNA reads TGTGCCAGCAGTTTCGGCGGGAAGGGCGAAAAACTGTTTTTT. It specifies CASSFGGKGEKLFF.

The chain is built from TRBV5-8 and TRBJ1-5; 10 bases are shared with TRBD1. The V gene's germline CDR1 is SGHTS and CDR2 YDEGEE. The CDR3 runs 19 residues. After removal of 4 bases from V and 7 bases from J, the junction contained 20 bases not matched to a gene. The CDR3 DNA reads TGTGCCAGCAGCACGGGACTAGTGGGGACAGGGGTTTCGTCCCAGCCCCAGCATTTT. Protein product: CASSTGLVGTGVSSQPQHF.

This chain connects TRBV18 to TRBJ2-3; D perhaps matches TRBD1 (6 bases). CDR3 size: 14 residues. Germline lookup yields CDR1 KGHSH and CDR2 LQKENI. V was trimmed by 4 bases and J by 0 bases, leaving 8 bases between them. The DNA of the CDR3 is TGTGCCAGCTCACGGGACACGAGCACAGATACGCAGTATTTT. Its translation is CASSRDTSTDTQYF.

The CDR3 DNA is TGTGCCAGCAAACATACTACCACCAATCAGCCCCAGCATTTT. This sequence encodes CASKHTTTNQPQHF. The chain links TRBV27 to TRBJ1-5; D unresolved. The V gene lost 7 bases and the J gene lost 3 bases, with 13 bases spanning the gap. This CDR3 region has 14 residues. Per germline, CDR1 MNHEY and CDR2 SMNVEV (reference sequence).

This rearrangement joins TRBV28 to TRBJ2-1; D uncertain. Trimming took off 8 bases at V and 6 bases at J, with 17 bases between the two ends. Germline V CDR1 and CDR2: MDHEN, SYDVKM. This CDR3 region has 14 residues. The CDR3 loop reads CASLRLPGSNEQFF. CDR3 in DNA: TGTGCCAGCCTTCGCCTCCCCGGGTCCAATGAGCAGTTCTTC. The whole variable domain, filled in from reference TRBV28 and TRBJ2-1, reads DVKVTQSSRYLVKRTGEKVFLECVQDMDHENMFWYRQDPGLGLRLIYFSYDVKMKEKGDIPEGYSVSREKKERFSLILESASTNQTSMYLCASLRLPGSNEQFFGPGTRLTVL.

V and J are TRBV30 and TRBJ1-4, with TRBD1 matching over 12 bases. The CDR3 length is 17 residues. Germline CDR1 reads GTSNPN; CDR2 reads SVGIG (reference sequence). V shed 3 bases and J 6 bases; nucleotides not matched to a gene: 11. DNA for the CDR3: TGTGCCTGGAGCGCCGGGACAGGGGGCAACTGGTATGAAAAACTGTTTTTT. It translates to CAWSAGTGGNWYEKLFF.

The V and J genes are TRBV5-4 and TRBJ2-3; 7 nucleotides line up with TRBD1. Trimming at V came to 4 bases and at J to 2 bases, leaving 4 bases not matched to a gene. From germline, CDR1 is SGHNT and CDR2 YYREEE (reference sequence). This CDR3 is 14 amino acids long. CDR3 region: CASSPGGNTDTQYF. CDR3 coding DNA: TGTGCCAGCAGCCCAGGGGGAAACACAGATACGCAGTATTTT. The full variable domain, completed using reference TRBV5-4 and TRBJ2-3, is ETGVTQSPTHLIKTRGQQVTLRCSSQSGHNTVSWYQQALGQGPQFIFQYYREEENGRGNFPPRFSGLQFPNYSSELNVNALELDDSALYLCASSPGGNTDTQYFGPGTRLTVL.

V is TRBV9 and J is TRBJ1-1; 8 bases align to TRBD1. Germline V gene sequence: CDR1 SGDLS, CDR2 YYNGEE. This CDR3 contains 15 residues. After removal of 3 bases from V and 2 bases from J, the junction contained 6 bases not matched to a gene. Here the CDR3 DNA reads TGTGCCAGCAGCGGCCGGACAGGGACAAACACTGAAGCTTTCTTT. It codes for CASSGRTGTNTEAFF.

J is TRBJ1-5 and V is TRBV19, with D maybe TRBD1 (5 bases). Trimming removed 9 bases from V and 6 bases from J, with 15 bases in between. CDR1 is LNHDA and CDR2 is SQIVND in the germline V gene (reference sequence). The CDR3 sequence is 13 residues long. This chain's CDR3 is CASGGTSVQPQHF. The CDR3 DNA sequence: TGTGCCAGCGGGGGGACCTCCGTTCAGCCCCAGCATTTT.

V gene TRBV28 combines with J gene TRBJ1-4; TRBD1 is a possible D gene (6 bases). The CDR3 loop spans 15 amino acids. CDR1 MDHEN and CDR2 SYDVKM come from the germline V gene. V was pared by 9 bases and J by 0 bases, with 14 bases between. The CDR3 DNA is TGTGCCAGTGGACAGCATAAGGCAACTAATGAAAAACTGTTTTTT. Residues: CASGQHKATNEKLFF.